This T cell receptor beta chain appears in the sequencing data of a study of vaccination effects on CD4 cells after COVID-19. General study results and limits: The vaccine-induced clones of healthy vaccinees included only 1 of 255 that cross-reacted with common cold coronaviruses.

Viral peptide pool expansion of antigen-specific CD4+ T cells preceded sequencing in the ViraFEST assay. Following 10 days of culture, CD4+ T cells were isolated. Having tested negative for nucleocapsid antibodies, the vaccine recipients showed no prior SARS-CoV-2 infection. TCRdb's copy holds only in-frame clones and misses some; the assay was immunoSEQ multiplex PCR. The data show 50,000 to 65,000 clones, nearly 80% seen once. As to this clone: Its antigen remains unidentified.

Germline values: CDR1 LNHDA, CDR2 SQIVND (reference sequence). The V and J ends lost 2 bases and 8 bases, in that order; junction bases with no gene match: 5. CDR3 length: 15 residues. The source was CD4+ T cells from PBMCs cultured with HCoV-OC43 spike peptides, collected before COVID-19 vaccination. As for subset: HCoV-OC43 spike overlapping peptide pool stimulation. The chain recombines TRBV19 with TRBJ2-3; 12 nucleotides line up with TRBD1. This TCR came from a human donor who received a COVID-19 vaccine. In nucleotides, the CDR3 is TGTGCCAGTAGTATACAGGGACAGGGGGCGTCTACGCAGTATTTT. Its protein is CASSIQGQGASTQYF.